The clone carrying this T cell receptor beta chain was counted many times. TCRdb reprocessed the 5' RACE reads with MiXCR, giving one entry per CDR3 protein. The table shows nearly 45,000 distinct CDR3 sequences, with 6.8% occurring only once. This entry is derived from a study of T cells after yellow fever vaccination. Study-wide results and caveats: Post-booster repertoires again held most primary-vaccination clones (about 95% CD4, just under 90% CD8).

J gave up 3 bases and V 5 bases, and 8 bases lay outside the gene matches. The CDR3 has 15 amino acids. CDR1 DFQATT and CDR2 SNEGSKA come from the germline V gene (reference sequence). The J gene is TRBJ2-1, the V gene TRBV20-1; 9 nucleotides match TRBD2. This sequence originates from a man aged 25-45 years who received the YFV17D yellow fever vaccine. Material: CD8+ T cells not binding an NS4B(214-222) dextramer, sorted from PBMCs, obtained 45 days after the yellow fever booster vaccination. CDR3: CSASPGTSSYNEQFF. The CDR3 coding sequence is TGCAGTGCTTCACCAGGGACTAGCAGCTACAATGAGCAGTTCTTC.